This TCR beta chain originates from a study of shared clonotypes between healthy human individuals. Across the study: Three plates were used per donor for CD4 naive, three for CD4 memory, two for CD8 naive and one for CD8 memory.

CDR1 and CDR2 (germline): ENHRY, SYGVKD. This CDR3 region has 15 residues. V was cut by 5 bases and J by 0 bases, with 11 bases left in between. CD8 cells classed as naive were CD45RO-negative and positively selected for CCR7, excluding terminally differentiated effector memory CD45RA+ cells. Libraries were prepared by immunoSEQ multiplex PCR; TCRdb keeps only in-frame clonotypes and omits some of them. Here the sample spans 1.5 million to 2.5 million clones, approximately 95% being singletons. As regards this clone: Its antigen is still unknown.

Findings and caveats of the study: Sharing across a handful of donors was seen in 4.5% to 6.5% of naive CD4 clonotypes.

The chain has TRBV10-3 and TRBJ2-1; D perhaps matches TRBD2 (6 bases). The source material was naive CD8+ T cells sorted from blood. This TCR was sampled from a man younger than 35 in good health. For the CDR3, the DNA is TGTGCCATCAGTCCGGAGGGCAGCTCCTACAATGAGCAGTTCTTC. This codes for CAISPEGSSYNEQFF.